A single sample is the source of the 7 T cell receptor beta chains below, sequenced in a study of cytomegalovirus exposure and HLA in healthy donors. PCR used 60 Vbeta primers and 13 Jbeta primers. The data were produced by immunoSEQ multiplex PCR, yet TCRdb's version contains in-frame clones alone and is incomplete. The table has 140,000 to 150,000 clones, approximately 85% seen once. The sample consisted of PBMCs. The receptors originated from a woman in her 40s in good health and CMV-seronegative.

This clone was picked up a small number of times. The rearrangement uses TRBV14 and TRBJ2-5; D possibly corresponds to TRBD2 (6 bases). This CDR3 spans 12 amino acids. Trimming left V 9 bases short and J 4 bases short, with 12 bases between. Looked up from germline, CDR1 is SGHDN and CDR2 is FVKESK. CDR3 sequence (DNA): TGTGCCAGTTCGGGAGCCGGAGAGACCCAGTACTTC. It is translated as CASSGAGETQYF.

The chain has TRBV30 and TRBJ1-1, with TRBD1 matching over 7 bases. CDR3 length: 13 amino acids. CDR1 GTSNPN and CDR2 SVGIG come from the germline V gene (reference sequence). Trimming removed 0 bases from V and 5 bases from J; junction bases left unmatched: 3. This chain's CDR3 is CAWSVARGTEAFF. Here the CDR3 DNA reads TGTGCCTGGAGTGTAGCCAGGGGGACTGAAGCTTTCTTT.

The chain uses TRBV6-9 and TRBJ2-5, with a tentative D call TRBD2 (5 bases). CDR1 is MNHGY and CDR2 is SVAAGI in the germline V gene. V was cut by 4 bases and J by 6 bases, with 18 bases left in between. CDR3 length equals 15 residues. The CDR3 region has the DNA TGTGCCAGCAGTTCCGCCCGGGATCTTCAAAAGACCCAGTACTTC. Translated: CASSSARDLQKTQYF.

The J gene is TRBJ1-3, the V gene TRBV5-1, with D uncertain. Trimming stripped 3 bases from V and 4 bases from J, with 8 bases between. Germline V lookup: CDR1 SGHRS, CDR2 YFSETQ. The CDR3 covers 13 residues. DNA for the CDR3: TGCGCCAGCAGCTACAGTTCGGGAAACACCATATATTTT. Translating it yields CASSYSSGNTIYF.

The CDR3 DNA reads TGTGCCAGCAGTCACAGGGAGGAAGCTTTCTTT. Translated, it gives CASSHREEAFF. The chain has TRBV6-5 and TRBJ1-1; perhaps TRBD1 as D (6 bases). Germline CDR1 reads MNHEY; CDR2 reads SVGAGI. This CDR3 is 11 amino acids long. Between the trimmed V and J ends, which lost 5 bases and 8 bases, there was a span of 9 bases.

The CDR3 loop is CASSQSGSSSYNEQFF. The CDR3 region has the DNA TGCGCCAGCAGCCAGAGCGGCAGTAGCTCCTACAATGAGCAGTTCTTC. This rearrangement joins TRBV5-1 to TRBJ2-1, with D possibly being TRBD2 (5 bases). Germline V CDR1 and CDR2: SGHRS, YFSETQ. The CDR3 covers 16 residues. V shed 4 bases and J shed 0 bases, with 14 bases lying between them.

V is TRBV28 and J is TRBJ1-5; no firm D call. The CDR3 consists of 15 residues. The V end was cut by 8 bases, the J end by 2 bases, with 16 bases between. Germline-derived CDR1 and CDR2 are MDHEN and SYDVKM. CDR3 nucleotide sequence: TGTGCCAGCCTTTCTGGGGTCGGGGGCAATCAGCCCCAGCATTTT. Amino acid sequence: CASLSGVGGNQPQHF.